The sequence of this T cell receptor beta chain was determined in a study of blood T cell repertoires in COVID-19. Study details: The United States, Italy and Spain provided the acute and convalescent COVID-19 samples. Sources were T cells, B-cell-depleted T cells, or PBMCs; the material itself was cDNA or gDNA.

V trimming: 2 bases; J trimming: 4 bases; junction bases outside the gene matches: 9. Germline loops: CDR1 SGHRS, CDR2 YFSETQ. This CDR3 comprises 16 residues. Source study methods: Reference gene primer amplification in the assay estimated nucleated cell counts. The method was immunoSEQ multiplex PCR; TCRdb's version includes in-frame clones alone and lacks a portion of them. D and trimming come from the DNA, and the V and J calls and clone size come from that table. The sample contains 250,000 or so clones, approximately 85% of which appear only once. The sequence was obtained from a woman younger than 45 with acute or convalescent COVID-19. Sequencing input: peripheral blood. The chain recombines TRBV5-1 with TRBJ1-1; 9 bases align to TRBD1. DNA for the CDR3: TGCGCCAGCAGCTTTCGGGACAGGGCTATCATCACTGAAGCTTTCTTT. Residues: CASSFRDRAIITEAFF.